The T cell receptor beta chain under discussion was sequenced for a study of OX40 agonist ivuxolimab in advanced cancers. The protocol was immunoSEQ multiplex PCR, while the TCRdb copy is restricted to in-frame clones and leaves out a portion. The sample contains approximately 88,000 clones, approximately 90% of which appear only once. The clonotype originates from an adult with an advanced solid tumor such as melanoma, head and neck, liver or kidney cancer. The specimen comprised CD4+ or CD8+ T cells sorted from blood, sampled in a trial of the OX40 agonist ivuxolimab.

The DNA of the CDR3 is TGCGCCAGCAGCTTGACCGGAGGGACTGAAGCTTTCTTT. It specifies CASSLTGGTEAFF. The chain combines TRBV5-1 with TRBJ1-1; D is uncertain. The germline gives CDR1 SGHRS, CDR2 YFSETQ. The CDR3 consists of 13 residues. The germline V and J ends were trimmed by 1 base and 5 bases, with 9 bases remaining between them.